This T cell receptor beta chain was recovered during a study of blood T cell repertoires in COVID-19. Germline CDR1 and CDR2: SGHRS and YFSETQ. The ends were cut back, 1 base at V and 0 bases at J, with 8 bases in the middle. CDR3 length: 16 residues. Individuals drawn from approximately 26 US areas were roughly 18 to 100 years old. Only in-frame clones appear in the TCRdb table, and some are missing; sequencing was by immunoSEQ multiplex PCR. The sample has about 160,000 clones; 81% are singletons. Sequenced: PBMCs or T cells enriched from blood (not recorded which). The origin of this receptor is a woman in her 40s with acute COVID-19. The V call is TRBV5-1, the J call TRBJ2-6, with D hard to call. DNA of the CDR3: TGCGCCAGCAGCTTGTTTGTGAGCTCTGGGGCCAACGTCCTGACTTTC. This encodes CASSLFVSSGANVLTF.